Below, 18 T cell receptor beta chains from the same sample are listed, as sequenced in a study of blood T cell repertoires in COVID-19. Only in-frame clones appear in the TCRdb table, and some are missing; sequencing was by immunoSEQ multiplex PCR. The repertoire holds roughly 300,000 clones, with roughly 91% as singletons. Sequenced material: peripheral blood. The receptors derive from a woman in her twenties or thirties with COVID-19, enrolled during active disease.

The chain links TRBV12-3 or TRBV12-4 to TRBJ2-1; D not certain. Trimming cost V 6 bases and J 7 bases, with 10 bases left between them. The CDR3 totals 12 residues. CDR3: CASSYGWNEQFF. The CDR3 nucleotides are TGTGCCAGCAGCTACGGGTGGAATGAGCAGTTCTTC.

The genes are TRBV6-5 and TRBJ2-5; perhaps TRBD1 as D (5 bases). The germline V gene encodes CDR1 MNHEY and CDR2 SVGAGI. Trimming took off 6 bases at V and 4 bases at J, with 15 bases between the two ends. This CDR3 region has 14 residues. The CDR3 DNA reads as TGTGCCAGCAGCCTATACGGACACACAGAGACCCAGTACTTC. It translates to CASSLYGHTETQYF.

The chain combines TRBV9 with TRBJ1-5; the D is unclear. Germline V gene lookup returns CDR1 SGDLS and CDR2 YYNGEE. The V gene lost 0 bases and the J gene lost 4 bases, with 8 bases spanning the gap. The CDR3 spans 14 residues. The CDR3 loop is CASSVGAENQPQHF. CDR3 in DNA: TGTGCCAGCAGCGTAGGGGCCGAGAATCAGCCCCAGCATTTT.

A word on this clone: This specimen includes other DNA sequences encoding the same CDR3. The V and J genes are TRBV5-1 and TRBJ1-1, with D possibly being TRBD1 (5 bases). This CDR3 is built from 14 residues. V was shortened by 0 bases and J by 2 bases, with 8 bases between the two germline ends. Germline V CDR1 and CDR2: SGHRS, YFSETQ. In DNA form, the CDR3 reads TGCGCCAGCAGCTTGGACAGGCCCAACACTGAAGCTTTCTTT. As protein: CASSLDRPNTEAFF.

The chain joins TRBV18 to TRBJ1-6, with 8 bases that match TRBD1. Trimming took 6 bases from V and 7 from J; bases not matched to a gene: 5. CDR3 size: 14 residues. CDR1 is KGHSH, CDR2 LQKENI, per germline. CDR3 coding DNA: TGTGCCAGCTCCGCGACAGGGGAAAATTCACCCCTCCACTTT. Residues: CASSATGENSPLHF.

The chain employs TRBV11-2 and TRBJ2-5; TRBD1 matches at 7 bases. CDR3 size: 15 residues. V shed 4 bases, J shed 3 bases, and the junction held 8 bases outside the gene matches. CDR1 SGHAT and CDR2 FQNNGV come from the germline V gene. Here the CDR3 reads CASSSRTGPKETQYF. CDR3 DNA: TGTGCCAGCAGCTCCCGGACAGGCCCAAAAGAGACCCAGTACTTC.

This clone was seen just once. The rearrangement uses TRBV3-1 (or the pseudogene TRBV3-2) and TRBJ1-1; unclear D gene. Germline V gene lookup returns CDR1 LGHDT and CDR2 YNNKEL (reference sequence). V was trimmed by 3 bases and J by 1 base, leaving 6 bases between them. The CDR3 has 13 amino acids. The CDR3 DNA sequence: TGTGCCAGCAGCCACGGTGGGAACACTGAAGCTTTCTTT. It yields the protein CASSHGGNTEAFF.

The chain has TRBV10-3 and TRBJ1-2; D remains unclear. From germline, CDR1 is ENHRY and CDR2 SYGVKD. The length of the CDR3 is 15 residues. Trimming removed 10 bases at V and 8 bases at J, with 26 bases between. The DNA for the CDR3 is TGTGCCACCCAGACCGCCACGATGGAGTTCGGGGGCTACACCTTC. Its protein is CATQTATMEFGGYTF.

The V call is TRBV5-1, the J call TRBJ2-3; TRBD2 might be the D (5 bases). The CDR3 consists of 13 residues. V dropped 7 bases and J dropped 6 bases, with 15 bases sitting between them. The germline V gene has CDR1 SGHRS and CDR2 YFSETQ. DNA of the CDR3: TGCGCCAGCGTCGCCGGGGTTGAGGATACGCAGTATTTT. The encoded protein is CASVAGVEDTQYF.

The chain links TRBV3-1 (or the pseudogene TRBV3-2) to TRBJ2-2, with TRBD2 matching over 7 bases. Looked up from germline, CDR1 is LGHDT and CDR2 is YNNKEL (reference sequence). Trimming took 0 bases from V and 1 from J; bases not matched to a gene: 14. The CDR3 spans 20 residues. This chain's CDR3 is CASSQETYKLGRGNTGELFF. The DNA for the CDR3 is TGTGCCAGCAGCCAAGAAACCTACAAACTTGGGAGGGGGAACACCGGGGAGCTGTTTTTT.

The chain recombines TRBV18 with TRBJ2-6; tentatively, D is TRBD2 (5 bases). Trimming stripped 3 bases from V and 2 bases from J, with 14 bases between. This CDR3 region has 17 residues. Germline V CDR1 and CDR2: KGHSH, LQKENI. Here the CDR3 reads CASSPLGALAGANVLTF. The CDR3 DNA reads TGTGCCAGCTCACCCCTGGGAGCGTTGGCTGGGGCCAACGTCCTGACTTTC.

V usage is TRBV2 and J usage is TRBJ1-5; TRBD1 agrees at 8 bases. V shed 4 bases, J shed 6 bases, and the junction held 8 bases outside the gene matches. CDR1 and CDR2 (germline): SNHLY, FYNNEI. The length of the CDR3 is 15 residues. CDR3 protein: CASSVYQGAGQPQHF. CDR3 in DNA: TGTGCCAGCAGTGTTTATCAGGGGGCCGGTCAGCCCCAGCATTTT.

The count of this clone is one. V and J are TRBV18 and TRBJ2-3; 7 bases are a match to TRBD1. Losses at the gene ends were 1 base for V and 0 bases for J; bases not matched to a gene: 4. The CDR3 extends over 16 amino acids. Germline values: CDR1 KGHSH, CDR2 LQKENI. The CDR3 sequence: CASSPQGTASTDTQYF. The CDR3, as DNA: TGTGCCAGCTCACCACAGGGGACAGCTAGCACAGATACGCAGTATTTT.

The chain is built from TRBV25-1 and TRBJ1-2, with 10 bases matching TRBD1. The CDR3 is made up of 14 amino acids. Trimming took 6 bases from V and 4 from J; bases not matched to a gene: 5. CDR1 MGHDK and CDR2 SYGVNS come from the germline V gene. The CDR3 DNA is TGTGCCAGCAGAGTGACAGGGGGCGGCTATGGCTACACCTTC. Residues: CASRVTGGGYGYTF.

This rearrangement joins TRBV7-9 to TRBJ2-6; no firm D call. The CDR3 runs to 15 residues. Trimming shortened V by 5 bases and J by 0 bases, and 8 bases separated the two germline ends. Per germline, CDR1 SEHNR and CDR2 FQNEAQ (reference sequence). CDR3 region: CASSPTSSGANVLTF. The DNA of the CDR3 is TGTGCCAGCAGCCCAACAAGCTCTGGGGCCAACGTCCTGACTTTC.

This chain links TRBV6-4 with TRBJ2-3; 12 nucleotides agree with TRBD2. The trim removed 4 bases at V and 2 bases at J, leaving 4 bases unmatched. Germline CDR1 MRHNA, CDR2 SNTAGT. The CDR3 covers 16 residues. CDR3 DNA sequence: TGTGCCAGCAGTGCTGGACTAGCGGGGCACACAGATACGCAGTATTTT. Encoded protein: CASSAGLAGHTDTQYF.

CDR3 loop: CASSLASNYGYTF. As DNA, the CDR3 is TGCGCCAGCAGCTTGGCCAGTAACTATGGCTACACCTTC. The V gene is TRBV5-1, the J gene TRBJ1-2, with D hard to call. The CDR3 sequence is 13 residues long. CDR1 is SGHRS and CDR2 is YFSETQ in the germline V gene. Trimming removed 0 bases at V and 1 base at J, with 4 bases between.

The chain recombines TRBV6-4 with TRBJ1-5; D is undetermined. Germline V gives CDR1 MRHNA, CDR2 SNTAGT. The CDR3 has 16 amino acids. Trimming took 0 bases from V and 5 from J, leaving 14 bases between them. The CDR3 DNA follows: TGTGCCAGCAGTGACTCGAGTTCGGGGTTTCATCAGCCCCAGCATTTT. As protein: CASSDSSSGFHQPQHF.